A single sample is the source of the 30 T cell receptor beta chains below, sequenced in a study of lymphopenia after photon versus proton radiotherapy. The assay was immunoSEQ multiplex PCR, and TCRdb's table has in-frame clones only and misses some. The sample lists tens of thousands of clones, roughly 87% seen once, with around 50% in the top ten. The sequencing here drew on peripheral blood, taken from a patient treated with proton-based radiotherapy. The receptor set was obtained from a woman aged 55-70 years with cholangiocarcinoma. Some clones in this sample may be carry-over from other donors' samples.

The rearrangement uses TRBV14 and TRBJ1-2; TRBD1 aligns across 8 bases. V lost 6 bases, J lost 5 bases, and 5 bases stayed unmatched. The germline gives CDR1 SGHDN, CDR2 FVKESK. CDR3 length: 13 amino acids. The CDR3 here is CASSLGQGYGYTF. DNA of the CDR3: TGTGCCAGCAGTCTAGGACAGGGATATGGCTACACCTTC.

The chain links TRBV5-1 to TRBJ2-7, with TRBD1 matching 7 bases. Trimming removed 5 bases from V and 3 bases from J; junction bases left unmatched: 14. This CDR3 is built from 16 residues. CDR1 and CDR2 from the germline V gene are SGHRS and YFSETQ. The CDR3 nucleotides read TGCGCCAGCAGATTTGGCGTGGGACAGAGGATCTACGAGCAGTACTTC. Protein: CASRFGVGQRIYEQYF.

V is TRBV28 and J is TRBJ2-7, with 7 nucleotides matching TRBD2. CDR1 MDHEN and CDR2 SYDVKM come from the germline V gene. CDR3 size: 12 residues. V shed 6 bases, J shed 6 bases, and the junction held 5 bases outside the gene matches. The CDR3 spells CASRGRVVEQYF. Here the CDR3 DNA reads TGTGCCAGCAGGGGGAGGGTCGTCGAGCAGTACTTC.

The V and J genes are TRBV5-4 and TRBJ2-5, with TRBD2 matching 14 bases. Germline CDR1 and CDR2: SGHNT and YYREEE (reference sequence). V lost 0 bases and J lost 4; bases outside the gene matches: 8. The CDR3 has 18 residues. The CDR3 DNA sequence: TGTGCCAGCAGCTTGGGACTAGCGGGAGGGCCTGTGGGAGAGACCCAGTACTTC. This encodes CASSLGLAGGPVGETQYF.

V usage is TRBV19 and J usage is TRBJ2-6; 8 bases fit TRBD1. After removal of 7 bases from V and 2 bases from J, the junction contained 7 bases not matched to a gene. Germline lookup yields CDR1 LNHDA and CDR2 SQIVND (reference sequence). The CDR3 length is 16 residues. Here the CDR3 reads CASKMTGVAGANVLTF. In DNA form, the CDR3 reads TGTGCCAGTAAAATGACAGGGGTTGCTGGGGCCAACGTCCTGACTTTC.

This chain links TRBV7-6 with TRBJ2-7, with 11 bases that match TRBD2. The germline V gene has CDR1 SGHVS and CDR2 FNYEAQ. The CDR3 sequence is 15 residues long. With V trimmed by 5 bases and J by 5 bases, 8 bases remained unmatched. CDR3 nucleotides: TGTGCCAGCAGCCCCTTCGGTAGCGGGAGGGACGAGCAGTACTTC. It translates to CASSPFGSGRDEQYF.

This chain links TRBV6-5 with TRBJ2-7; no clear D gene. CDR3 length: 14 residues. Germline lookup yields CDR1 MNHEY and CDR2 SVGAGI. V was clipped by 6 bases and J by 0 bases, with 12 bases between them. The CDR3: CASSRRRSSYEQYF. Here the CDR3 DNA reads TGTGCCAGCAGCCGACGCCGGAGCTCCTACGAGCAGTACTTC.

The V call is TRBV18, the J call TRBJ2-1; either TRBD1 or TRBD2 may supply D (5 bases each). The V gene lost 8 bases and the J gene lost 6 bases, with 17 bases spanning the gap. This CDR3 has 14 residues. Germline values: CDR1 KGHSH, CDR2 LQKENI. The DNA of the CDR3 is TGTGCCAGCCGACCGGCTGGGGGTTCCAATGAGCAGTTCTTC. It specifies CASRPAGGSNEQFF.

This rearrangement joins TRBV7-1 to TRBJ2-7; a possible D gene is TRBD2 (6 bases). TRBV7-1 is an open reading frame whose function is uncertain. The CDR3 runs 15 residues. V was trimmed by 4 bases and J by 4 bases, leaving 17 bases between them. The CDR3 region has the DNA TGTGCCAGCAGCTTAGCGGAAGCGGAGTTTTACGAGCAGTACTTC. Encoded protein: CASSLAEAEFYEQYF.

This CDR3 is CASSLSGQGASGYTF. In DNA form, the CDR3 reads TGCGCCAGCAGCTTGTCGGGACAGGGGGCATCTGGCTACACCTTC. The chain employs TRBV5-1 and TRBJ1-2; 12 nucleotides align to TRBD1. Trimming cost V 1 base and J 7 bases; bases outside gene matches: 5. This CDR3 is built from 15 residues. The germline V gene encodes CDR1 SGHRS and CDR2 YFSETQ.

CDR3 in amino acids: CASSVRTSGSSYNEQFF. As DNA, the CDR3 is TGTGCCAGCAGCGTACGGACTAGCGGGAGCTCCTACAATGAGCAGTTCTTC. V is TRBV7-9 and J is TRBJ2-1, with 13 bases lining up with TRBD2. Germline V CDR1 and CDR2: SEHNR, FQNEAQ (reference sequence). The CDR3 extends over 17 amino acids. The V and J ends lost 5 bases and 0 bases, in that order; junction bases with no gene match: 4.

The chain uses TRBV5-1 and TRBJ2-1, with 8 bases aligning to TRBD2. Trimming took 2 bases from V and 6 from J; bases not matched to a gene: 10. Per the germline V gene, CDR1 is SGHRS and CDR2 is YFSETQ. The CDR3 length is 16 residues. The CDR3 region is CASSFNPGRASNEQFF. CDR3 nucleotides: TGCGCCAGCAGCTTTAATCCCGGGAGGGCCAGCAATGAGCAGTTCTTC.

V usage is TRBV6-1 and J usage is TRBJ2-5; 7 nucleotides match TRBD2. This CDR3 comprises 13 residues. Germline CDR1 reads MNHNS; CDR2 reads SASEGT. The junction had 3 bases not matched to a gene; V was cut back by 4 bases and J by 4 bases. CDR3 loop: CASSAGGRETQYF. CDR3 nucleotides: TGTGCCAGCAGTGCGGGAGGAAGAGAGACCCAGTACTTC.

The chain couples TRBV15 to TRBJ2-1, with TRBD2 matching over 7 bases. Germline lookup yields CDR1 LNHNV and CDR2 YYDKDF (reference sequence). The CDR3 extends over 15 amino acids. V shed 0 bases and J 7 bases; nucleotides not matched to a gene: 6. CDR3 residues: CATSREAGFVNEQFF. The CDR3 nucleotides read TGTGCCACCAGCAGAGAAGCGGGATTTGTGAATGAGCAGTTCTTC.

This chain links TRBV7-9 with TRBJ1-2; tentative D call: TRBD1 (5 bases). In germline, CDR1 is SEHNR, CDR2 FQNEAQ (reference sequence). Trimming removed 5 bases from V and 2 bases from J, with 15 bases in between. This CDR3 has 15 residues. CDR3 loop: CASSPLGKGNYGYTF. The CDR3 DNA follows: TGTGCCAGCAGCCCTTTGGGGAAGGGGAACTATGGCTACACCTTC.

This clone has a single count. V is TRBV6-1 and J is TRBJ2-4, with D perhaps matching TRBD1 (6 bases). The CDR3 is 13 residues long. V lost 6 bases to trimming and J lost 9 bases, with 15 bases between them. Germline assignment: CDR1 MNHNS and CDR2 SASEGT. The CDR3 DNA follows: TGTGCCAGCAGCTCAGGGGTTTTGGGCATTCAGTACTTC. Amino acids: CASSSGVLGIQYF.

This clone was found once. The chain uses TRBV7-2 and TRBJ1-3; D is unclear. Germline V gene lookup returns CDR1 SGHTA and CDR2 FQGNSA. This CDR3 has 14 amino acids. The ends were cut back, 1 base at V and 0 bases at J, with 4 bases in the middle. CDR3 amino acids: CASSLGFSGNTIYF. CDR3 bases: TGTGCCAGCAGCTTAGGGTTCTCTGGAAACACCATATATTTT.

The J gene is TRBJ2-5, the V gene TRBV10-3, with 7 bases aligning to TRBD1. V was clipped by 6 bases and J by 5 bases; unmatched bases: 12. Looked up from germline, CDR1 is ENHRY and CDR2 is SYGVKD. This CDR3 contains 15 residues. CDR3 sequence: CAISPGTVLGETQYF. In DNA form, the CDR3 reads TGTGCCATCAGCCCCGGGACAGTCTTAGGCGAGACCCAGTACTTC.

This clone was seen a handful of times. The CDR3 sequence is CSDAAGDNYGYTF. The CDR3 coding sequence is TGCAGCGACGCCGCGGGAGACAATTATGGCTACACCTTC. The V and J genes are TRBV29-1 and TRBJ1-2; D unresolved. The CDR3 spans 13 residues. Germline lookup yields CDR1 SQVTM and CDR2 ANQGSEA. The V gene lost 7 bases and the J gene lost 5 bases, with 17 bases spanning the gap.

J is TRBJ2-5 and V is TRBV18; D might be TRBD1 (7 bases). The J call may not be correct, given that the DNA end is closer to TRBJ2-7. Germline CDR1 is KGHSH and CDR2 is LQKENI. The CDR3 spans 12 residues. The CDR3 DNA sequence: TGTGCCAGCGCGGGACAGACCTACGAGCAGTACTTC. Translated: CASAGQTYEQYF.

The CDR3 sequence is CASSTYGGDRDNEQFF. For the CDR3, the DNA is TGTGCCAGCAGCACCTACGGAGGGGACCGGGACAATGAGCAGTTCTTC. The rearrangement links TRBV5-8 to TRBJ2-1; weak D call: TRBD2 (6 bases). Germline CDR1 and CDR2: SGHTS and YDEGEE. Trimming shortened V by 4 bases and J by 5 bases, and 19 bases separated the two germline ends. The CDR3 loop spans 16 amino acids.

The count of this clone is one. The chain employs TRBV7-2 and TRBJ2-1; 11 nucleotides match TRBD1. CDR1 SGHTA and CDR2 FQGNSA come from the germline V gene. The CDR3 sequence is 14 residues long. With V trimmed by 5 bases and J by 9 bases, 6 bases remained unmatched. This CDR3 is CASSLRTGGGEQFF. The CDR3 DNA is TGTGCCAGCAGCCTCAGGACAGGGGGCGGTGAGCAGTTCTTC.

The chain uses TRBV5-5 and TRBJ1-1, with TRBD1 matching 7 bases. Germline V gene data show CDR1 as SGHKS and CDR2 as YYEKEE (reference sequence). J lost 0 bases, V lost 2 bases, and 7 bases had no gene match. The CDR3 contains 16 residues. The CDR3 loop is CASSFYRGEMNTEAFF. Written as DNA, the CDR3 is TGTGCCAGCAGCTTTTACAGGGGCGAGATGAACACTGAAGCTTTCTTT.

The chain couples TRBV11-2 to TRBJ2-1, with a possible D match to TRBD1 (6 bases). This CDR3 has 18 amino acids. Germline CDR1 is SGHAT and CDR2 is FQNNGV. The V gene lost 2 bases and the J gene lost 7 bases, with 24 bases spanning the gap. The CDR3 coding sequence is TGTGCCAGCAGCTTAATCACGGGGATACGGGACAAATTGAATGAGCAGTTCTTC. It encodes CASSLITGIRDKLNEQFF.

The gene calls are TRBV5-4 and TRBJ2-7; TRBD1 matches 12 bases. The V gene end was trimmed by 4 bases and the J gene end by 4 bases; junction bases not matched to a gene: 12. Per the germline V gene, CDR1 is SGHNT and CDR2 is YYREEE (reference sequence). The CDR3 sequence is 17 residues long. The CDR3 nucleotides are TGTGCCAGCAGCCCGGCGAGGGCGGGACAGGGGGCTTACGAGCAGTACTTC. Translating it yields CASSPARAGQGAYEQYF. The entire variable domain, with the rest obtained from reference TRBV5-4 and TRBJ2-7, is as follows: ETGVTQSPTHLIKTRGQQVTLRCSSQSGHNTVSWYQQALGQGPQFIFQYYREEENGRGNFPPRFSGLQFPNYSSELNVNALELDDSALYLCASSPARAGQGAYEQYFGPGTRLTVT.

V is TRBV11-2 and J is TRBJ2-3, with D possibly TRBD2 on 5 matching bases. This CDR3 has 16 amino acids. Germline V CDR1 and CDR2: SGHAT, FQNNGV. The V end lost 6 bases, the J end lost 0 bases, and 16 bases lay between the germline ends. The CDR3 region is CASSPLYGESTDTQYF. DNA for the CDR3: TGTGCCAGCAGTCCCCTTTACGGGGAGAGCACAGATACGCAGTATTTT.

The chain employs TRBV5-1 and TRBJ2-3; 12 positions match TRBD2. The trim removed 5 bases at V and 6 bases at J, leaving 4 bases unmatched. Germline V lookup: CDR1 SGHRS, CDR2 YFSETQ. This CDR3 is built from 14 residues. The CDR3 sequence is CASRRTSGADTQYF. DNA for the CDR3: TGCGCCAGCAGGCGGACTAGCGGGGCGGATACGCAGTATTTT.

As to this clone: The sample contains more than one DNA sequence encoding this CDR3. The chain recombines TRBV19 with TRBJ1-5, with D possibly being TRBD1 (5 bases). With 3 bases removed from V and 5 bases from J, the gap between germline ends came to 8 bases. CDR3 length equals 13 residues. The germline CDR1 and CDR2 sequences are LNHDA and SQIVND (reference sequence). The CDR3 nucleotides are TGTGCCAGTAGTATCTTGGGGGATCAGCCCCAGCATTTT. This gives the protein CASSILGDQPQHF.

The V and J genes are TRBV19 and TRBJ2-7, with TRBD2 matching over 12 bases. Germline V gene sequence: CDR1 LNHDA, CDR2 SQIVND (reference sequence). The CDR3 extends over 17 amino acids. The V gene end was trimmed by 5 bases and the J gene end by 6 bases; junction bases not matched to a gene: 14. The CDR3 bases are TGTGCCAGTAGTGCCCGACTAGCGGGAGAATCTTTCAGCGAGCAGTACTTC. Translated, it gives CASSARLAGESFSEQYF.

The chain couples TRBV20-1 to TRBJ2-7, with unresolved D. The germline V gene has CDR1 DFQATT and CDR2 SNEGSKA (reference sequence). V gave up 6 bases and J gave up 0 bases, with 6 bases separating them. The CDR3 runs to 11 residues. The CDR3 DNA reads TGCAGTGCAGCGAACTCCTACGAGCAGTACTTC. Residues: CSAANSYEQYF.